These 20 T cell receptor beta chains were sequenced from one sample in a study of cytomegalovirus exposure and HLA in healthy donors (dated by TCRdb to 2015 to 2018). Libraries were made using the immunoSEQ multiplex PCR assay. A mixture of 60 forward primers for TCR Vbeta segments and 13 reverse primers for TCR Jbeta segments was used in the multiplex PCR. What TCRdb holds here is the immuneACCESS table cut down to in-frame rearrangements. Part of the clones is not present; checked against another copy, under half of the missing clones reflect an unresolved V gene, and the others are unexplained. This sample is represented by about 160,000 clones; 82% of them were singletons. The ten largest account for approximately 0.87% of the sample. Sequencing was carried out using PBMCs. These TCRs come from a girl aged 2 to 9 in good health and CMV-seropositive.

J is TRBJ1-2 and V is TRBV5-5, with 7 bases fitting TRBD1. Per the germline V gene, CDR1 is SGHKS and CDR2 is YYEKEE (reference sequence). V dropped 4 bases and J dropped 6; count of bases not matched to a gene: 27. CDR3 length equals 20 residues. The CDR3 reads CASSRGDLTVDSRGKDGYTF. The CDR3 nucleotides are TGTGCCAGCAGCCGTGGTGACCTTACGGTGGATAGCAGGGGGAAGGATGGCTACACCTTC.

V gene TRBV4-2 combines with J gene TRBJ1-2, with TRBD1 as a possible D gene (5 bases). The V end lost 3 bases, the J end lost 2 bases, and 10 bases lay between the germline ends. This CDR3 contains 14 residues. The germline CDR1 and CDR2 sequences are LGHNA and YNFKEQ. CDR3 in DNA: TGTGCCAGCAGCCACCGGACACCGAACTATGGCTACACCTTC. It is translated as CASSHRTPNYGYTF.

This sequence joins TRBV15 and TRBJ2-1; TRBD2 aligns across 7 bases. Per germline, CDR1 LNHNV and CDR2 YYDKDF (reference sequence). The CDR3 is 16 residues long. Trimming took 0 bases from V and 0 from J; bases not matched to a gene: 2. The DNA for the CDR3 is TGTGCCACCAGCAGAGAACGCGGGAGCTCCTACAATGAGCAGTTCTTC. Translating it yields CATSRERGSSYNEQFF.

The chain combines TRBV4-1 with TRBJ2-5, with a weak D call TRBD2 (5 bases). The ends were cut back, 3 bases at V and 4 bases at J, with 6 bases in the middle. The length of the CDR3 is 12 residues. Germline V gene data show CDR1 as MGHRA and CDR2 as YSYEKL. CDR3 nucleotides: TGCGCCAGCAGCCACGGAGGAGAGACCCAGTACTTC. This translates into CASSHGGETQYF.

The chain employs TRBV6-5 and TRBJ1-6; 8 nucleotides line up with TRBD1. Germline-derived CDR1 and CDR2 are MNHEY and SVGAGI. The CDR3 has 14 residues. Trimming at V came to 5 bases and at J to 6 bases, leaving 3 bases not matched to a gene. Written as DNA, the CDR3 is TGTGCCAGCAGTAGACAGGGGAGTAATTCACCCCTCCACTTT. It encodes CASSRQGSNSPLHF.

The CDR3, as DNA: TGTGCCACCAGCAGCCTGGCTCCAAGAGAGCGTCAGCCCCAGCATTTT. Protein: CATSSLAPRERQPQHF. This chain uses TRBV15 with TRBJ1-5, with D unclear. From germline, CDR1 is LNHNV and CDR2 YYDKDF (reference sequence). Trimming took 3 bases from V and 6 from J, leaving 18 bases between them. The CDR3 sequence is 16 residues long.

This clone appeared a few times. The gene calls are TRBV30 and TRBJ1-3, with no clear D. V shed 0 bases and J shed 0 bases, with 15 bases lying between them. This CDR3 is built from 17 residues. From germline, CDR1 is GTSNPN and CDR2 SVGIG (reference sequence). As DNA, the CDR3 is TGTGCCTGGAGTGTATATACCCGCCCCGGCTCTGGAAACACCATATATTTT. Protein sequence: CAWSVYTRPGSGNTIYF.

The V gene is TRBV6-6, the J gene TRBJ2-1; TRBD2 is a possible D gene (6 bases). The CDR3 covers 11 residues. CDR1 is MNHNY and CDR2 is SVGAGI in the germline V gene (reference sequence). The V end lost 6 bases, the J end lost 8 bases, and 8 bases lay between the germline ends. CDR3 coding DNA: TGTGCCAGCAGGTGGGAGGATGAGCAGTTCTTC. Translating gives CASRWEDEQFF.

This chain connects TRBV5-6 to TRBJ2-7, with a possible D match to TRBD2 (5 bases). V lost 5 bases and J lost 4, with 10 bases in between. The CDR3 sequence is 12 residues long. Germline V gene lookup returns CDR1 SGHDT and CDR2 YYEEEE. The CDR3 DNA reads as TGTGCCAGCAGTCGTGACTATTACGAGCAGTACTTC. Protein product: CASSRDYYEQYF.

V is TRBV27 and J is TRBJ2-7, with TRBD1 matching 7 bases. The CDR3 length is 15 residues. Unmatched junction bases numbered 9, after V lost 0 bases and J lost 7 bases. Germline V gene sequence: CDR1 MNHEY, CDR2 SMNVEV (reference sequence). The CDR3 protein is CASSLSGQLHTEQYF. CDR3 in DNA: TGTGCCAGCAGTTTATCGGGACAGCTACATACGGAGCAGTACTTC.

This chain connects TRBV28 to TRBJ2-7, with TRBD1 matching 9 bases. The junction had 5 bases not matched to a gene; V was cut back by 5 bases and J by 0 bases. The germline gives CDR1 MDHEN, CDR2 SYDVKM. CDR3 length: 15 residues. CDR3 residues: CASSVGQGPSYEQYF. DNA for the CDR3: TGTGCCAGCAGTGTCGGACAGGGGCCCTCCTACGAGCAGTACTTC.

The chain uses TRBV6-1 and TRBJ2-7, with 8 bases identical to TRBD2. This CDR3 has 15 residues. V dropped 6 bases and J dropped 0; count of bases not matched to a gene: 7. The germline V gene has CDR1 MNHNS and CDR2 SASEGT. The CDR3 coding sequence is TGTGCCAGCAGGAAGACGGGAGGGGTCTCCTACGAGCAGTACTTC. It encodes CASRKTGGVSYEQYF.

The chain recombines TRBV13 with TRBJ1-2; TRBD1 might be the D (6 bases). The V end was cut by 4 bases, the J end by 1 base, with 7 bases between. The CDR3 contains 13 residues. Germline assignment: CDR1 PRHDT and CDR2 FYEKMQ (reference sequence). This chain's CDR3 is CASSSRGNYGYTF. The CDR3 DNA reads TGTGCCAGCAGCTCCAGGGGTAACTATGGCTACACCTTC.

V usage is TRBV20-1 and J usage is TRBJ1-4; possibly TRBD1 for D (5 bases). Germline V gives CDR1 DFQATT, CDR2 SNEGSKA (reference sequence). This CDR3 is 11 amino acids long. V shed 5 bases and J shed 4 bases, with 5 bases lying between them. CDR3 residues: CSADSNEKLFF. As DNA, the CDR3 is TGCAGTGCTGACAGTAATGAAAAACTGTTTTTT.

This sequence joins TRBV6-5 and TRBJ1-4; possibly TRBD1 for D (6 bases). CDR3 length equals 15 residues. Trimming cost V 10 bases and J 0 bases, with 15 bases left between them. Looked up from germline, CDR1 is MNHEY and CDR2 is SVGAGI. CDR3 in amino acids: CATRGHRPTNEKLFF. CDR3 sequence (DNA): TGTGCCACCAGGGGACACCGTCCAACTAATGAAAAACTGTTTTTT.

The chain has TRBV5-1 and TRBJ1-4; TRBD1 matches 7 bases. The CDR3 has 14 residues. V lost 4 bases to trimming and J lost 2 bases; unmatched junction nucleotides: 2. Per germline, CDR1 SGHRS and CDR2 YFSETQ. The CDR3 spells CASSLTGTNEKLFF. In nucleotides, the CDR3 is TGCGCCAGCAGCCTGACAGGGACTAATGAAAAACTGTTTTTT.

The chain couples TRBV11-1 to TRBJ2-1, with TRBD1 as a possible D gene (6 bases). The germline V gene has CDR1 SGHAT and CDR2 FQDESV (reference sequence). This CDR3 is built from 14 residues. The germline V and J ends were trimmed by 2 bases and 10 bases, with 15 bases remaining between them. The DNA of the CDR3 is TGTGCCAGCAGCTTACCTGGACAGTGGACCGAGCAGTTCTTC. Its protein product is CASSLPGQWTEQFF. Combining the CDR3 with reference TRBV11-1 and TRBJ2-1 gives the whole variable domain EAEVAQSPRYKITEKSQAVAFWCDPISGHATLYWYRQILGQGPELLVQFQDESVVDDSQLPKDRFSAERLKGVDSTLKIQPAELGDSAMYLCASSLPGQWTEQFFGPGTRLTVL.

The chain recombines TRBV30 with TRBJ2-3, with 10 bases lining up with TRBD2. The J segment lost 4 bases and the V segment lost 1 base, leaving 5 bases of the junction unmatched. The CDR3 is 15 amino acids. In germline, CDR1 is GTSNPN, CDR2 SVGIG (reference sequence). The CDR3 loop reads CAWSATSGIADTQYF. CDR3 nucleotides: TGTGCCTGGAGTGCTACTAGCGGGATAGCAGATACGCAGTATTTT. Drawing the rest from reference TRBV30 and TRBJ2-3, the complete variable domain is SQTIHQWPATLVQPVGSPLSLECTVEGTSNPNLYWYRQAAGRGLQLLFYSVGIGQISSEVPQNLSASRPQDRQFILSSKKLLLSDSGFYLCAWSATSGIADTQYFGPGTRLTVL.

J is TRBJ1-5 and V is TRBV28; 8 bases fit TRBD1. CDR3 length: 14 amino acids. With 4 bases clipped from V and 6 bases from J, the junction kept 5 bases outside the gene matches. The V gene's germline CDR1 is MDHEN and CDR2 SYDVKM. The CDR3 loop is CASSSSGGGQPQHF. The CDR3 nucleotides are TGTGCCAGCAGTTCCTCAGGGGGCGGTCAGCCCCAGCATTTT.

This chain joins TRBV6-1 and TRBJ2-3, with D uncertain. This CDR3 is 12 amino acids long. Germline V CDR1 and CDR2: MNHNS, SASEGT. Between the trimmed V and J ends, which lost 6 bases and 2 bases, there was a span of 6 bases. As DNA, the CDR3 is TGTGCCAGCAGCGTCCCCACAGATACGCAGTATTTT. The encoded protein is CASSVPTDTQYF.